This TCR beta chain was sequenced in a study of T cell repertoires in cytomegalovirus infection. TCRdb redid the calling of the reads with MiXCR, one entry per CDR3 protein. Among around 430,000 distinct CDR3 sequences listed, roughly 46% were seen once. In regard to this clonotype: What it recognizes is unknown. One end of the junction varies from germline; a read error may be responsible.

Germline CDR1 is SGHTA and CDR2 is FQGNSA. The CDR3 is 13 residues long. The V gene is TRBV7-2, the J gene TRBJ2-5, with D maybe TRBD2 (5 bases). The sequence came from a human donor in good health (CMV status not recorded). Some clones in this sample may be carry-over from other donors' samples. Sequenced here: cultured PBMCs, sampled from culture after CMV antigen stimulation. For the CDR3, the DNA is TGTGCCAGCAGCTACGGACTGCAAGAGGCCCAGTACTTC. It yields the protein CASSYGLQEAQYF.